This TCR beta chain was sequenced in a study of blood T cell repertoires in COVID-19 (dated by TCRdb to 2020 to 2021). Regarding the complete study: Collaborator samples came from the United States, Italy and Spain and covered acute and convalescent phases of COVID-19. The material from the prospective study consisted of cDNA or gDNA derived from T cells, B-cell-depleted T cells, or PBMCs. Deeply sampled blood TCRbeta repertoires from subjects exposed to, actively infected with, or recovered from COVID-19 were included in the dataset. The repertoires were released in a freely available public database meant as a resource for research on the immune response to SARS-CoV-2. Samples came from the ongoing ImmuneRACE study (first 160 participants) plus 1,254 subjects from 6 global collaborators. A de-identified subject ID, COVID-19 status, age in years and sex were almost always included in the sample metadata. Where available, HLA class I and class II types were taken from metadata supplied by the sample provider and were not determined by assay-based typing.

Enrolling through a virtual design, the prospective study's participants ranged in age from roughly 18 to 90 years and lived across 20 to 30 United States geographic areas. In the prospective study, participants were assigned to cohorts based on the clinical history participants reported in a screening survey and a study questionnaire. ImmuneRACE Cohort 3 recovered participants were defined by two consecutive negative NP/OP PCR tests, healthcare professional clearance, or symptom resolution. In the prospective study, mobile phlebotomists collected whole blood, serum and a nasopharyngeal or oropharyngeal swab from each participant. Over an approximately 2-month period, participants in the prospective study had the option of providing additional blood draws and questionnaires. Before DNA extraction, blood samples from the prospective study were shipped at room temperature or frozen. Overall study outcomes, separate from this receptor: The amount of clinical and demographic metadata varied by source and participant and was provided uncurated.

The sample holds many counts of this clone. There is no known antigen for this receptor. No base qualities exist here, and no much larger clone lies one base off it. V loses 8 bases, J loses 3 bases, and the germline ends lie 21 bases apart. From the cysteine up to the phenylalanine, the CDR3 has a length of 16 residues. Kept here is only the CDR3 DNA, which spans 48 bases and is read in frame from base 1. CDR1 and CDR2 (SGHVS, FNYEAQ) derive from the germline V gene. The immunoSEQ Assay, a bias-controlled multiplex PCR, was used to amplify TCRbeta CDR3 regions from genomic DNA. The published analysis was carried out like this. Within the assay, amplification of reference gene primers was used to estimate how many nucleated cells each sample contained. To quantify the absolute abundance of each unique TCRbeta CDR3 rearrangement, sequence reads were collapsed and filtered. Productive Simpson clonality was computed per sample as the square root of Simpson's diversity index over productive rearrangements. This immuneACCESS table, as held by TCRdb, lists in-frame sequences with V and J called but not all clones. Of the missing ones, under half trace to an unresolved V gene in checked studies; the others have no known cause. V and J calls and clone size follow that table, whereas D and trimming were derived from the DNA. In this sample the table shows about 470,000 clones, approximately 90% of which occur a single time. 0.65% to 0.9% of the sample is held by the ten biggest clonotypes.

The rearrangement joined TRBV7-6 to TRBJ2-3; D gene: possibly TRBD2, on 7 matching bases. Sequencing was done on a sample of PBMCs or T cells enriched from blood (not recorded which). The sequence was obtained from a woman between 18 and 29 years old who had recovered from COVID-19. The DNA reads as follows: TGTGCCAGCGGCCCGGGGGGCGGGGAATTTACAGATACGCAGTATTTT. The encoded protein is CASGPGGGEFTDTQYF.